Below, 12 T cell receptor beta chains from the same sample are listed, as sequenced in a study of control samples from healthy donors and cancer patients. TCRdb keeps only in-frame clones here, not all; method: immunoSEQ multiplex PCR. The sample includes roughly 150,000 clones, more than 85% seen only once; the top ten take roughly 6.2%. Material: blood. All receptors derive from a young man in good health.

The J gene is TRBJ1-1, the V gene TRBV7-6; TRBD1 agrees at 12 bases. V shed 3 bases, J shed 1 base, and the junction held 3 bases outside the gene matches. Germline V lookup: CDR1 SGHVS, CDR2 FNYEAQ. The CDR3 spans 16 residues. The CDR3 reads CASSLGQGARNTEAFF. As DNA, the CDR3 is TGTGCCAGCAGCTTGGGACAGGGGGCCAGGAACACTGAAGCTTTCTTT. The full variable domain, its missing parts supplied by reference TRBV7-6 and TRBJ1-1, is GAGVSQSPRYKVTKRGQDVALRCDPISGHVSLYWYRQALGQGPEFLTYFNYEAQQDKSGLPNDRFSAERPEGSISTLTIQRTEQRDSAMYRCASSLGQGARNTEAFFGQGTRLTVV.

This clone was counted between two and nine times. This chain links TRBV30 with TRBJ1-1; no clear D. Trimming removed 0 bases at V and 11 bases at J, with 22 bases between. The CDR3 has 15 residues. Germline loops: CDR1 GTSNPN, CDR2 SVGIG (reference sequence). The CDR3 region is CAWSVAGGGLGRAFF. CDR3 sequence (DNA): TGTGCCTGGAGTGTAGCCGGAGGAGGCTTGGGTAGGGCTTTCTTT.

The table lists this clone with a count of one. V and J are TRBV28 and TRBJ1-5, with 9 bases aligning to TRBD1. Germline lookup yields CDR1 MDHEN and CDR2 SYDVKM. The CDR3 runs 17 residues. The J segment lost 4 bases and the V segment lost 3 bases, leaving 10 bases of the junction unmatched. The CDR3 region has the DNA TGTGCCAGCAGTTTTTTAAAAGGGGACAGGGAGAATCAGCCCCAGCATTTT. It yields the protein CASSFLKGDRENQPQHF. Full variable domain (missing parts from reference TRBV28 and TRBJ1-5): DVKVTQSSRYLVKRTGEKVFLECVQDMDHENMFWYRQDPGLGLRLIYFSYDVKMKEKGDIPEGYSVSREKKERFSLILESASTNQTSMYLCASSFLKGDRENQPQHFGDGTRLSIL.

The chain employs TRBV18 and TRBJ2-2; weak D call: TRBD1 (6 bases). Trimming stripped 3 bases from V and 3 bases from J, with 14 bases between. CDR1 is KGHSH and CDR2 is LQKENI in the germline V gene. This CDR3 is built from 16 residues. Here the CDR3 DNA reads TGTGCCAGCTCACCCAACAGGGTAAAGGACACCGGGGAGCTGTTTTTT. Amino acids: CASSPNRVKDTGELFF.

The chain links TRBV7-8 to TRBJ1-1; 7 bases map to TRBD1. Trimming at V came to 7 bases and at J to 1 base, leaving 18 bases not matched to a gene. This CDR3 region has 18 residues. Germline lookup yields CDR1 SGHVS and CDR2 FQNEAQ. CDR3 sequence reads: CASTLLQGGAGENTEAFF. The CDR3, as DNA: TGTGCCAGCACCCTACTTCAGGGGGGGGCAGGGGAGAACACTGAAGCTTTCTTT.

The genes are TRBV7-2 and TRBJ2-5, with 9 bases identical to TRBD2. Per germline, CDR1 SGHTA and CDR2 FQGNSA. J gave up 4 bases and V 3 bases, and 9 bases lay outside the gene matches. The CDR3 runs to 16 residues. The CDR3 spells CASSFWLAGWGETQYF. As DNA, the CDR3 is TGTGCCAGCAGCTTTTGGCTAGCGGGATGGGGAGAGACCCAGTACTTC.

The V gene is TRBV18, the J gene TRBJ2-1; TRBD2 agrees at 9 bases. The V and J ends lost 2 bases and 3 bases, in that order; junction bases with no gene match: 5. CDR1 and CDR2 from the germline V gene are KGHSH and LQKENI. The CDR3 consists of 16 residues. This CDR3 reads CASSPEAGGLYNEQFF. The CDR3 nucleotides read TGTGCCAGCTCACCAGAGGCGGGAGGGCTCTACAATGAGCAGTTCTTC.

The genes are TRBV12-3 or TRBV12-4 and TRBJ1-1; D uncertain. The CDR3 covers 13 residues. Trimming took off 6 bases at V and 2 bases at J, with 10 bases between the two ends. CDR3 sequence: CASSFGPNTEAFF. CDR3 coding DNA: TGTGCCAGCAGCTTCGGACCTAACACTGAAGCTTTCTTT.

V and J are TRBV2 and TRBJ1-5; 9 nucleotides match TRBD1. CDR3 size: 19 residues. Germline V gene data show CDR1 as SNHLY and CDR2 as FYNNEI. The junction had 15 bases not matched to a gene; V was cut back by 4 bases and J by 2 bases. CDR3 sequence reads: CASSADRGTGSRRNQPQHF. CDR3 nucleotides: TGTGCCAGCAGTGCCGATCGGGGGACAGGGTCGAGGCGCAATCAGCCCCAGCATTTT.

This chain connects TRBV4-1 to TRBJ1-5; D is uncertain. CDR3 size: 13 residues. Between the trimmed V and J ends, which lost 1 base and 4 bases, there was a span of 5 bases. CDR1 and CDR2 (germline): MGHRA, YSYEKL. As DNA, the CDR3 is TGCGCCAGCAGCCAAGGTCCTAATCAGCCCCAGCATTTT. Its translation is CASSQGPNQPQHF.

The V gene is TRBV9, the J gene TRBJ2-3; 7 nucleotides match TRBD2. CDR1 and CDR2 from the germline V gene are SGDLS and YYNGEE. Trimming removed 0 bases from V and 2 bases from J; junction bases left unmatched: 9. This CDR3 has 17 amino acids. CDR3 in amino acids: CASSVAPGLADTDTQYF. The CDR3 DNA reads TGTGCCAGCAGCGTAGCTCCGGGGCTAGCGGACACAGATACGCAGTATTTT.

This clone was picked up one time. The rearrangement uses TRBV6-6 and TRBJ1-1; 7 bases line up with TRBD1. The CDR3 has 16 amino acids. The V gene's germline CDR1 is MNHNY and CDR2 SVGAGI (reference sequence). V was clipped by 0 bases and J by 0 bases; unmatched bases: 4. CDR3: CASSYSPDRMNTEAFF. CDR3 coding DNA: TGTGCCAGCAGTTACTCGCCGGACAGGATGAACACTGAAGCTTTCTTT.